This record covers a single TCR beta chain. No antigen is known for it. These data are taken from a study of regulatory T cells in long-lasting Graves disease. Construction of the TCR beta libraries employed iRepertoire HTBI primers in conjunction with Arm-PCR of CDR3 regions. TCRdb reprocessed the multiplex PCR reads with MiXCR, giving one entry per CDR3 protein. The table has 390,000 or so distinct CDR3 sequences, about 23% seen once. Time point noted: persistent/refractory GD, antithyroid drugs over 5 years with positive TRAb. PBMCs were the source of the RNA used for TCR sequencing. V gave up 3 bases and J gave up 7 bases; unmatched junction bases: 10. Germline lookup yields CDR1 ENHRY and CDR2 SYGVKD. This CDR3 has 15 amino acids. Broader study findings: Persistent disease was associated with favored TRBV28 usage and with favored use of TRBJ1-2 and TRBJ2-5.

The sequencing here drew on peripheral blood mononuclear cells (PBMCs), taken when the disease was refractory, from a patient treated with antithyroid drugs. The TCR originated in a woman in her 40s with Graves disease. The gene calls are TRBV10-3 and TRBJ1-2, with TRBD1 matching 8 bases. CDR3 DNA sequence: TGTGCCATCAGTGAAAATAAGGACAGGGCTCCTGGCTACACCTTC. Translating it yields CAISENKDRAPGYTF.